This T cell receptor (beta chain) was sequenced in a study of blood T cell repertoires in COVID-19. Some clones are missing from TCRdb's copy, which holds only in-frame ones; the method was immunoSEQ multiplex PCR. The table has roughly 280,000 clones, 75% to 90% seen once. Germline-derived CDR1 and CDR2 are SGHAT and FQNNGV. The CDR3 runs to 19 residues. V gave up 1 base and J gave up 0 bases; unmatched junction bases: 9. The chain couples TRBV11-2 to TRBJ2-6; 7 bases line up with TRBD2. The receptor's source is a man aged 55-75 years who had recovered from COVID-19. Sequencing was performed on peripheral blood. This CDR3 is CASSLAISGWTSGANVLTF. As DNA, the CDR3 is TGTGCCAGCAGCTTAGCGATTAGCGGGTGGACCTCTGGGGCCAACGTCCTGACTTTC. The full variable domain, rest sourced from reference TRBV11-2 and TRBJ2-6, is EAGVAQSPRYKIIEKRQSVAFWCNPISGHATLYWYQQILGQGPKLLIQFQNNGVVDDSQLPKDRFSAERLKGVDSTLKIQPAKLEDSAVYLCASSLAISGWTSGANVLTFGAGSRLTVL.